The 22 T cell receptor beta chains listed next were all sequenced from one sample in a study of T cells in narcolepsy. The repertoire was sequenced with immunoSEQ multiplex PCR; TCRdb's copy has only in-frame clones and lacks some. This table has some 32,000 clones, around 79% appearing once. The material sequenced was memory (CD45RA-) CD4+ T cells from blood. Receptors originate from a human donor in good health.

The J gene is TRBJ1-2, the V gene TRBV18; 9 bases align to TRBD1. V was clipped by 3 bases and J by 5 bases; unmatched bases: 13. CDR3 size: 17 residues. Looked up from germline, CDR1 is KGHSH and CDR2 is LQKENI. CDR3 amino acids: CASSPRFTQGAPYGYTF. The CDR3 bases are TGTGCCAGCTCACCTCGCTTTACACAGGGGGCCCCGTATGGCTACACCTTC.

The chain is built from TRBV18 and TRBJ2-1, with D perhaps matching TRBD2 (5 bases). Trimming removed 0 bases from V and 4 bases from J, with 10 bases in between. There are 15 residues in the CDR3. The germline CDR1 and CDR2 sequences are KGHSH and LQKENI. CDR3 in amino acids: CASSPPGVLYNEQFF. In DNA, the CDR3 is TGTGCCAGCTCACCACCGGGAGTCTTGTACAATGAGCAGTTCTTC.

This chain joins TRBV20-1 and TRBJ1-4; TRBD1 is a possible D gene (5 bases). The germline V gene encodes CDR1 DFQATT and CDR2 SNEGSKA (reference sequence). V dropped 5 bases and J dropped 13 bases, with 11 bases sitting between them. CDR3 length equals 10 residues. The CDR3 nucleotides are TGCAGTGCTGGGGCCAGCGGACTGTTTTTT. Its translation: CSAGASGLFF.

This chain links TRBV5-4 with TRBJ2-1; 8 bases match TRBD2. CDR3 length: 12 residues. CDR1 and CDR2 from the germline V gene are SGHNT and YYREEE (reference sequence). V lost 4 bases to trimming and J lost 9 bases; unmatched junction nucleotides: 3. This CDR3 reads CASSPGLAEQFF. The DNA for the CDR3 is TGTGCCAGCAGCCCCGGACTAGCTGAGCAGTTCTTC.

In its sample, this clone was seen a few times. This chain joins TRBV7-9 and TRBJ1-1; no reliable D call. In germline, CDR1 is SEHNR, CDR2 FQNEAQ (reference sequence). V was clipped by 5 bases and J by 6 bases, with 13 bases between them. The CDR3 has 13 amino acids. CDR3 sequence reads: CASSRSKWAEAFF. The CDR3, as DNA: TGTGCCAGCAGCCGTTCAAAGTGGGCTGAAGCTTTCTTT.

This clone has only a few counts. The V and J genes are TRBV6-1 and TRBJ1-5; D might be TRBD1 (5 bases). The V end lost 6 bases, the J end lost 11 bases, and 17 bases lay between the germline ends. Germline-derived CDR1 and CDR2 are MNHNS and SASEGT. The CDR3 covers 13 residues. CDR3 in amino acids: CASSHDRAGTQHF. CDR3 in DNA: TGTGCCAGCAGCCACGACAGAGCAGGGACCCAGCATTTT.

The chain carries TRBV5-4 and TRBJ2-1; D gene uncertain. Trimming left V 5 bases short and J 6 bases short, with 12 bases between. Germline lookup yields CDR1 SGHNT and CDR2 YYREEE (reference sequence). This CDR3 spans 13 amino acids. The CDR3 reads CASSFRSGNEQFF. The CDR3 DNA reads TGTGCCAGCAGTTTTAGATCGGGCAATGAGCAGTTCTTC.

The rearrangement uses TRBV19 and TRBJ2-2; D is undetermined. V was trimmed by 4 bases and J by 4 bases, leaving 13 bases between them. Germline CDR1 is LNHDA and CDR2 is SQIVND (reference sequence). This CDR3 is 15 amino acids long. CDR3 sequence: CASSTKQRFTGELFF. The CDR3 DNA follows: TGTGCCAGTAGTACCAAGCAGAGATTCACCGGGGAGCTGTTTTTT.

Relative to its sample, this clone is large. The chain employs TRBV4-2 and TRBJ2-7; the D is unclear. V dropped 0 bases and J dropped 5 bases, with 17 bases sitting between them. This CDR3 region has 16 residues. Germline V lookup: CDR1 LGHNA, CDR2 YNFKEQ. The CDR3 protein is CASSQDISEPTDEQYF. As DNA, the CDR3 is TGTGCCAGCAGCCAAGATATAAGCGAACCCACCGACGAGCAGTACTTC.

The chain is built from TRBV5-1 and TRBJ2-1; no clear D. Trimming cost V 5 bases and J 9 bases, with 15 bases left between them. The CDR3 consists of 13 residues. Looked up from germline, CDR1 is SGHRS and CDR2 is YFSETQ. Written as DNA, the CDR3 is TGCGCCAGCAGTATGAGTGTAGGTAGTGAGCAGTTCTTC. Translating gives CASSMSVGSEQFF.

The V gene is TRBV11-2, the J gene TRBJ1-1; D gene ambiguous. V lost 4 bases to trimming and J lost 1 base, with 7 bases between them. The CDR3 runs to 13 residues. Germline loops: CDR1 SGHAT, CDR2 FQNNGV. The chain's CDR3 is CASSSLRNTEAFF. Written as DNA, the CDR3 is TGTGCCAGCAGCTCCCTCCGGAACACTGAAGCTTTCTTT.

CDR3 nucleotides: TGTGCCAGCAGTGACATACAGGCTAACTATGGCTACACCTTC. It specifies CASSDIQANYGYTF. V gene TRBV6-5 combines with J gene TRBJ1-2; a possible D gene is TRBD1 (5 bases). Germline V gene lookup returns CDR1 MNHEY and CDR2 SVGAGI. The CDR3 totals 14 residues. V was shortened by 5 bases and J by 0 bases, with 10 bases between the two germline ends.

The V gene is TRBV5-4, the J gene TRBJ2-5; D is perhaps TRBD2 (5 bases). Trimming removed 4 bases from V and 1 base from J, with 11 bases in between. The germline gives CDR1 SGHNT, CDR2 YYREEE (reference sequence). The CDR3 is 14 residues long. CDR3 in DNA: TGTGCCAGCAGCCGGGAAGCATTCCAAGAGACCCAGTACTTC. The encoded protein is CASSREAFQETQYF. The entire variable domain, with the rest obtained from reference TRBV5-4 and TRBJ2-5, is as follows: ETGVTQSPTHLIKTRGQQVTLRCSSQSGHNTVSWYQQALGQGPQFIFQYYREEENGRGNFPPRFSGLQFPNYSSELNVNALELDDSALYLCASSREAFQETQYFGPGTRLLVL.

The CDR3 loop reads CASSVEGLARETQYF. For the CDR3, the DNA is TGTGCCAGCAGCGTAGAGGGACTCGCGAGAGAGACCCAGTACTTC. This rearrangement joins TRBV9 to TRBJ2-5, with D perhaps TRBD2 (6 bases). This CDR3 spans 15 amino acids. The V and J ends lost 0 bases and 4 bases respectively, with 13 bases between them. Germline CDR1 and CDR2: SGDLS and YYNGEE.

This clone was observed a handful of times. The identical CDR3 is also encoded by other nucleotide sequences in the sample. The chain links TRBV5-1 to TRBJ2-7; TRBD2 agrees at 9 bases. The V gene's germline CDR1 is SGHRS and CDR2 YFSETQ. V trimming: 3 bases; J trimming: 0 bases; junction bases outside the gene matches: 1. The CDR3 totals 14 residues. The CDR3 region has the DNA TGCGCCAGCAGCTCTAGCGGGAACTCCTACGAGCAGTACTTC. Protein sequence: CASSSSGNSYEQYF.

This chain uses TRBV11-3 with TRBJ2-5; maybe TRBD2 (5 bases). Germline lookup yields CDR1 SGHNT and CDR2 YENEEA. The CDR3 extends over 15 amino acids. The ends were cut back, 1 base at V and 5 bases at J, with 14 bases in the middle. The CDR3 here is CASSLGTETGETQYF. The CDR3 DNA reads as TGTGCCAGCAGCTTAGGAACGGAAACGGGGGAGACCCAGTACTTC.

The genes are TRBV18 and TRBJ1-2; D is perhaps TRBD1 (6 bases). The length of the CDR3 is 15 residues. The V and J ends lost 3 bases and 8 bases respectively, with 19 bases between them. The germline CDR1 and CDR2 sequences are KGHSH and LQKENI. This chain's CDR3 is CASSPMAGESRGYTF. The DNA of the CDR3 is TGTGCCAGCTCACCGATGGCAGGGGAATCGAGGGGCTACACCTTC. The whole variable domain, filled in from reference TRBV18 and TRBJ1-2, reads NAGVMQNPRHLVRRRGQEARLRCSPMKGHSHVYWYRQLPEEGLKFMVYLQKENIIDESGMPKERFSAEFPKEGPSILRIQQVVRGDSAAYFCASSPMAGESRGYTFGSGTRLTVV.

The rearrangement links TRBV27 to TRBJ2-3; D might be TRBD2 (7 bases). The CDR3 extends over 15 amino acids. V lost 8 bases and J 0 bases, leaving 15 bases between the germline ends. CDR1 is MNHEY, CDR2 SMNVEV, per germline (reference sequence). The CDR3 spells CASGGAGDSTDTQYF. DNA for the CDR3: TGTGCCAGCGGGGGGGCGGGGGATAGCACAGATACGCAGTATTTT.

The chain carries TRBV10-2 and TRBJ2-3, with 7 bases matching TRBD1. CDR1 and CDR2 from the germline V gene are WSHSY and SAAADI. This CDR3 has 15 residues. V lost 7 bases to trimming and J lost 0 bases; unmatched junction nucleotides: 7. The CDR3 nucleotides read TGCGCCAGCAAAGGGACAGCTTCTAGCACAGATACGCAGTATTTT. Its translation is CASKGTASSTDTQYF.

As to this clone: Relative to the germline gene, one junction end is altered; a read error may explain this. The chain couples TRBV14 to TRBJ2-1, with D unclear. Germline CDR1 is SGHDN and CDR2 is FVKESK. The CDR3 is 13 amino acids. DNA of the CDR3: TGTGCCAGCAGCCAGGCTAACTACAATGGGCAGTTCTTC. It encodes CASSQANYNGQFF.

This sequence joins TRBV10-2 and TRBJ2-7; TRBD2 aligns across 9 bases. CDR1 WSHSY and CDR2 SAAADI come from the germline V gene. The CDR3 sequence is 15 residues long. V was clipped by 6 bases and J by 1 base; unmatched bases: 7. CDR3 region: CASREDSGSSYEQYF. In DNA form, the CDR3 reads TGCGCCAGCAGGGAGGATAGCGGGAGTTCCTACGAGCAGTACTTC.

The genes are TRBV6-6 and TRBJ2-5; possibly TRBD1 for D (6 bases). V lost 4 bases and J 5 bases, leaving 14 bases between the germline ends. The CDR3 runs 14 residues. Germline lookup yields CDR1 MNHNY and CDR2 SVGAGI (reference sequence). The CDR3: CASSFETGLETQYF. The CDR3 coding sequence is TGTGCCAGCAGTTTTGAAACAGGGTTGGAGACCCAGTACTTC.